The 14 T cell receptor beta chains listed next were all sequenced from one sample in a study of T cells in Graves' hyperthyroidism and ophthalmopathy. Authors of the study amplified TCR beta CDR3 regions from RNA transcripts. When the TCR CDR3 underwent first-round RT-PCR, the HTBI primer set was used. TCRdb passed the multiplex PCR reads through MiXCR, listing each CDR3 protein once. The sample includes around 400,000 distinct CDR3 sequences, about 15% of them seen just once. Material: blood. Every receptor here comes from a woman aged 60-75 years with Graves' ophthalmopathy.

This clonotype was seen repeatedly, ten times or more. The chain links TRBV12-3 or TRBV12-4 to TRBJ1-5; D gene uncertain. V was trimmed by 5 bases and J by 5 bases, leaving 7 bases between them. The CDR3 loop spans 12 amino acids. CDR3: CASSAWDQPQHF. DNA of the CDR3: TGTGCCAGCAGTGCCTGGGATCAGCCCCAGCATTTT.

V is TRBV4-1 and J is TRBJ2-2; 9 nucleotides align to TRBD2. The CDR3 sequence is 18 residues long. The V gene end was trimmed by 0 bases and the J gene end by 5 bases; junction bases not matched to a gene: 10. CDR1 and CDR2 from the germline V gene are MGHRA and YSYEKL. CDR3 sequence reads: CASSQDPSGAQGTGELFF. As DNA, the CDR3 is TGCGCCAGCAGCCAAGATCCTAGCGGGGCCCAGGGTACCGGGGAGCTGTTTTTT.

Many counts were recorded for this clonotype. The rearrangement joins TRBV2 to TRBJ1-5; D gene uncertain. Trimming removed 2 bases at V and 6 bases at J, with 8 bases between. CDR1 and CDR2 from the germline V gene are SNHLY and FYNNEI. The CDR3 extends over 13 amino acids. The CDR3 DNA sequence: TGTGCCAGCAGTGAAAATGGAGTTCAGCCCCAGCATTTT. Its protein product is CASSENGVQPQHF.

This rearrangement joins TRBV27 to TRBJ1-5; D remains unclear. The V and J ends lost 2 bases and 0 bases respectively, with 8 bases between them. This CDR3 contains 15 residues. The V gene's germline CDR1 is MNHEY and CDR2 SMNVEV (reference sequence). As DNA, the CDR3 is TGTGCCAGCAGTTTAGGCAGGCCTAGCAATCAGCCCCAGCATTTT. It encodes CASSLGRPSNQPQHF.

This clonotype was recorded many times. The J gene is TRBJ2-4, the V gene TRBV28; 10 bases map to TRBD1. The CDR3 length is 13 residues. V was clipped by 5 bases and J by 7 bases; unmatched bases: 2. In germline, CDR1 is MDHEN, CDR2 SYDVKM. The CDR3 DNA reads TGTGCCAGCAGTGACAGGGGGCGGAACATTCAGTACTTC. As protein: CASSDRGRNIQYF.

Many counts were recorded for this clonotype. The rearrangement joins TRBV28 to TRBJ2-7, with TRBD2 identical over 10 bases. The CDR3 contains 14 residues. Trimming at V came to 3 bases and at J to 6 bases, leaving 5 bases not matched to a gene. Germline CDR1 is MDHEN and CDR2 is SYDVKM. CDR3: CASSLLAGAGEQYF. CDR3 coding DNA: TGTGCCAGCAGTTTGCTAGCGGGAGCGGGCGAGCAGTACTTC.

The CDR3 loop is CASRPSGFVGNEQFF. For the CDR3, the DNA is TGTGCCAGCAGGCCTAGCGGGTTTGTGGGGAATGAGCAGTTCTTC. This sequence joins TRBV27 and TRBJ2-1, with 8 bases fitting TRBD2. This CDR3 has 15 amino acids. Per germline, CDR1 MNHEY and CDR2 SMNVEV (reference sequence). The J segment lost 7 bases and the V segment lost 6 bases, leaving 11 bases of the junction unmatched.

The chain employs TRBV20-1 and TRBJ1-5; perhaps TRBD1 as D (5 bases). CDR1 and CDR2 (germline): DFQATT, SNEGSKA (reference sequence). The CDR3 has 14 residues. Trimming removed 0 bases at V and 11 bases at J, with 17 bases between. CDR3 DNA sequence: TGCAGTGCTAGAGATAGCGGCAGGGCGGCGTCCCAGCATTTT. It yields the protein CSARDSGRAASQHF.

This clonotype was recorded at least ten times. V usage is TRBV11-2 and J usage is TRBJ1-1; D is undetermined. V was trimmed by 6 bases and J by 0 bases, leaving 8 bases between them. CDR1 and CDR2 (germline): SGHAT, FQNNGV. The CDR3 is 13 residues long. The CDR3 loop reads CASSLKLNTEAFF. In DNA, the CDR3 is TGTGCCAGCAGTCTTAAGTTGAACACTGAAGCTTTCTTT.

This clonotype was found many times. This CDR3 reads CSASGETYEQYF. CDR3 bases: TGCAGTGCTAGCGGAGAGACCTACGAGCAGTACTTC. The V and J genes are TRBV20-1 and TRBJ2-7; D not certain. V was clipped by 3 bases and J by 2 bases, with 8 bases between them. The germline V gene has CDR1 DFQATT and CDR2 SNEGSKA (reference sequence). This CDR3 is built from 12 residues.

The chain has TRBV19 and TRBJ2-6; D gene unclear. This CDR3 spans 18 amino acids. V lost 1 base and J lost 0, with 13 bases in between. The germline CDR1 and CDR2 sequences are LNHDA and SQIVND (reference sequence). The CDR3 region is CASSIVLRRLSGANVLTF. In DNA form, the CDR3 reads TGTGCCAGTAGTATAGTCCTCAGGCGCCTCTCTGGGGCCAACGTCCTGACTTTC. The full variable domain, with the rest looked up from reference TRBV19 and TRBJ2-6, is DGGITQSPKYLFRKEGQNVTLSCEQNLNHDAMYWYRQDPGQGLRLIYYSQIVNDFQKGDIAEGYSVSREKKESFPLTVTSAQKNPTAFYLCASSIVLRRLSGANVLTFGAGSRLTVL.

This clonotype was counted at least ten times. The chain recombines TRBV7-3 with TRBJ1-1; D is ambiguous. CDR3 length equals 13 residues. The germline V gene encodes CDR1 SGHTA and CDR2 FQGTGA. Trimming cost V 4 bases and J 1 base, with 7 bases left between them. DNA of the CDR3: TGTGCCAGCAGCTCGGTCTCGAACACTGAAGCTTTCTTT. It codes for CASSSVSNTEAFF.

This clonotype showed up many times. This sequence joins TRBV3-1 and TRBJ1-2, with 7 bases identical to TRBD1. Looked up from germline, CDR1 is LGHDT and CDR2 is YNNKEL (reference sequence). This CDR3 is built from 13 residues. The junction had 5 bases not matched to a gene; V was cut back by 2 bases and J by 8 bases. CDR3 protein: CASSQRDRRGYTF. For the CDR3, the DNA is TGTGCCAGCAGCCAACGGGACAGAAGGGGCTACACCTTC.

This clonotype has ten or more counts. The chain employs TRBV12-3 or TRBV12-4 and TRBJ2-3; 8 bases map to TRBD2. The CDR3 extends over 13 amino acids. J gave up 12 bases and V 3 bases, and 8 bases lay outside the gene matches. In DNA, the CDR3 is TGTGCCAGCAGTTTTTTTTCGCGGGAGGCCCAGTATTTT. It encodes CASSFFSREAQYF.